These T cell receptor beta chains were read from a single sample in a study of blood T cell repertoires in COVID-19. Using immunoSEQ multiplex PCR, the repertoire was profiled, and TCRdb retains in-frame clones only, with some absent. The sample contains about 150,000 clones, about 89% of which appear only once. Sequencing used peripheral blood. These TCRs come from a man in his sixties with acute or convalescent COVID-19. Both conserved end residues are part of each CDR3. The D gene is left open where the match is weak. The size of a clone is reported for some rows only, either as once, few or many, or as a class for expanded clones.

j_gene	abundance	v_gene	d_gene	CDR3nt	CDR3aa
TRBJ1-4	NA	TRBV2	TRBD1	TGTGCCAGCAGGGAGGACAGGGCGAGCGAAAAACTGTTTTTT	CASREDRASEKLFF
TRBJ1-2	once	TRBV28	NA	TGTGCCAGCAGTTCCGGGAAACTAGGCGGCTACACCTTC	CASSSGKLGGYTF
TRBJ1-5	NA	TRBV5-6	NA	TGTGCCAGCAGCGCCTCCGGGGGGCCCCAGCCCCAGCATTTT	CASSASGGPQPQHF
TRBJ1-2	NA	TRBV5-4	NA	TGTGCCAGCAGCCCCGCGTGGAACTATGGCTACACCTTC	CASSPAWNYGYTF
TRBJ2-5	NA	TRBV6-5	TRBD1	TGTGCCAGCAGGGGGACAGGGTTGGAGACCCAGTACTTC	CASRGTGLETQYF
TRBJ2-4	NA	TRBV7-2	NA	TGTGCCAGCAGCTTAGTCGGAGAAAACATTCAGTACTTC	CASSLVGENIQYF
TRBJ2-1	NA	TRBV3-1/TRBV3-2	NA	TGTGCCAGCAGCCCCAGGGGAACAGGCTCCTACAATGAGCAGTTCTTC	CASSPRGTGSYNEQFF
TRBJ2-1	NA	TRBV15	NA	TGTGCCACCAGCAGAGATCGGGGACGGGAGGGGGCGAATGAGCAGTTCTTC	CATSRDRGREGANEQFF
TRBJ1-2	NA	TRBV12-3/TRBV12-4	NA	TGTGCCACCCGTAAGGGGAATGGCTATGGCTACACCTTC	CATRKGNGYGYTF
TRBJ1-1	NA	TRBV6-6	NA	TGTGCCAGCAGTCGAACGGGGGGGCAGAGCACTGAAGCTTTCTTT	CASSRTGGQSTEAFF
TRBJ1-4	NA	TRBV5-4	NA	TGTGCCAGCAGCAAGGAGGCTGCAACTAATGAAAAACTGTTTTTT	CASSKEAATNEKLFF
TRBJ2-2	NA	TRBV6-5	NA	TGTGCCAGCAGTTTAGGGGTTGATTTCGGGGAGCTGTTTTTT	CASSLGVDFGELFF
TRBJ2-2	NA	TRBV5-1	NA	TGCGCCAGCAGCGCGGTTCTTTCGGACACCGGGGAGCTGTTTTTT	CASSAVLSDTGELFF
TRBJ1-1	NA	TRBV20-1	NA	TGCAGTGCTAGTAAGCAGGGCGTCGACACTGAAGCTTTCTTT	CSASKQGVDTEAFF
TRBJ2-7	NA	TRBV5-1	NA	TGCGCCAGCAGCTTGGCAGGGAACGAGCAGTACTTC	CASSLAGNEQYF
TRBJ1-1	once	TRBV7-9	TRBD1	TGTGCCAGCAGCCCACAGGGGTTTGGTGGGAACACTGAAGCTTTCTTT	CASSPQGFGGNTEAFF
TRBJ2-1	NA	TRBV5-1	TRBD2	TGCGCCAGCAGCTTGCTCGGAGGGAGCGGGGGGGCCTACAATGAGCAGTTCTTC	CASSLLGGSGGAYNEQFF
TRBJ2-6	NA	TRBV18	NA	TGTGCCAGCTCACCACCGATCGGTACAGCTGGGGCCAACGTCCTGACTTTC	CASSPPIGTAGANVLTF
TRBJ1-2	NA	TRBV5-6	NA	TGTGCCAGCAGCTTGGCCGGGACAATCAATGGCTACACCTTC	CASSLAGTINGYTF
TRBJ1-2	NA	TRBV6-2/TRBV6-3	TRBD1	TGTGCCAGCAGTTACTCTTCCGGGACAGGAGGGGGCTACACCTTC	CASSYSSGTGGGYTF
TRBJ2-1	NA	TRBV5-1	TRBD2	TGCGCCAGCAGCTTGAGGTCTAGCGGGGGGCCAACTTACAATGAGCAGTTCTTC	CASSLRSSGGPTYNEQFF
TRBJ2-1	NA	TRBV29-1	TRBD2	TGCAGCGTTGCACCTAGCGGGGGGGCCTACAATGAGCAGTTCTTC	CSVAPSGGAYNEQFF
TRBJ1-5	few	TRBV3-1/TRBV3-2	NA	TGTGCCAGCAGCCAGCAGGGGTATCAGCCCCAGCATTTT	CASSQQGYQPQHF
TRBJ2-1	NA	TRBV4-3	TRBD1	TGCGCCAGCAGCCAAGGGTCTCGAGGGGGCGCTTACAATGAGCAGTTCTTC	CASSQGSRGGAYNEQFF
TRBJ2-7	NA	TRBV5-1	NA	TGCGCCAGCAGCTTGGATCAGGGACACTACGAGCAGTACTTC	CASSLDQGHYEQYF
TRBJ2-7	NA	TRBV5-1	TRBD1	TGCGCCAGCGGCCCCGGGACAGAGTACTACGAGCAGTACTTC	CASGPGTEYYEQYF
TRBJ1-2	NA	TRBV27	TRBD1	TGTGCCAGCAGTTCCCTCAGACAGGGCCTCAACTATGGCTACACCTTC	CASSSLRQGLNYGYTF
TRBJ1-2	once	TRBV27	NA	TGTGCCAGCAGTCTTCAGGGGATGCGTGGCTACACCTTC	CASSLQGMRGYTF
TRBJ1-1	NA	TRBV2	TRBD1	TGTGCCAGCAGTGACAGGGGGCGGAACACTGAAGCTTTCTTT	CASSDRGRNTEAFF
TRBJ1-2	NA	TRBV7-2	NA	TGTGCCAGCAGCTTATTCCAGAGGGCAGGCGGTGGATATGGCTACACCTTC	CASSLFQRAGGGYGYTF
TRBJ2-7	NA	TRBV7-2	NA	TGTGCCAGCAGCCCTTCTGCGGCGGGGCCGGGGGAGCAGTACTTC	CASSPSAAGPGEQYF
TRBJ2-1	NA	TRBV2	TRBD2	TGTGCCAGCAGCCCGGCTAGCGGGGGCTCCAATGAGCAGTTCTTC	CASSPASGGSNEQFF
TRBJ2-7	few	TRBV19	TRBD1	TGTGCCACATCCTCACGGGACAGGGGGACCTACGAGCAGTACTTC	CATSSRDRGTYEQYF
TRBJ1-2	NA	TRBV5-4	NA	TGTGCCAGCAGCTTAGATAGGAGTAACTATGGCTACACCTTC	CASSLDRSNYGYTF
TRBJ2-7	NA	TRBV5-1	NA	TGCGCCAGCAGCTTGGGGTCAGGGAACGAGCAGTACTTC	CASSLGSGNEQYF
TRBJ1-1	NA	TRBV3-1/TRBV3-2	NA	TGTGCCAGCAGATGCCGCGTTGAAGCTTTCTTT	CASRCRVEAFF